The rows below give T cell receptor beta chains drawn from one sample of a study of cytomegalovirus exposure and HLA in healthy donors. Only in-frame clones appear in the TCRdb table, and some are missing; sequencing was by immunoSEQ multiplex PCR. This sample yields fewer than 250,000 clones, of which about 85% are seen a single time; approximately 0.39% belongs to the top ten. Sequenced sample: PBMCs. The receptors were gathered from a male donor in good health and CMV-seropositive. Both conserved end residues are trimmed from each CDR3.

v_gene | CDR3aa
TRBV25-1 | ASSESRPTTGMGKLF
TRBV6-5 | ASSYSSLTSSKTQY
TRBV21-1 | ASSKEGPEEARTLAAVSYNEQF
TRBV5-1 | ASSLTSDVTEAF
TRBV30 | AWSVDRGPGADFGGANVLT
TRBV9 | ASARGTTNTGELF
TRBV5-1 | ASSPGGTSGSSYEQY
TRBV27 | ASSPTTLRANNSPLH
TRBV28 | ASSPPNRDRAIQGQY
TRBV4-1 | ASSQGGTGTSPLH
TRBV4-2 | ASSQFGGTRDEQY
TRBV6-5 | ASRTGTNEQF
TRBV9 | ASSVVSGRGTGELF
TRBV4-1 | ASSQVSLAGGGEQF
TRBV19 | ASTLGGRPNEQF
TRBV18 | ASSPGTGGRSYEQY
TRBV9 | ASSLRLSVGFADTQY
TRBV6-5 | ATLTSGGAGELF
TRBV27 | ASRRLAGVSLDTQY
TRBV10-3 | AISESVRGPDYEQY
TRBV11-3 | ASSPRGLSDEQF
TRBV7-6 | ASSLVWGGSSGANVLT
TRBV7-2 | ASSPQPGQGDT
TRBV7-2 | ASIPLGGAP
TRBV28 | ASIQGGSNQPQH